The rows below give T cell receptor beta chains drawn from one sample of a study of blood T cells in healthy people across ages. MiXCR, run by TCRdb on the 5' RACE reads, gives a single entry per CDR3 protein. This sample has 1.8 million or so distinct CDR3 sequences, with approximately 40% found just once. Material: blood. These TCRs come from a human donor in good health. Both conserved end residues are trimmed from each CDR3. Each record gives: V gene, D gene, J gene, CDR3 protein. D genes are given only for firm matches.

V gene: TRBV12-3/TRBV12-4; D gene: -; J gene: TRBJ2-5; CDR3 protein: ASNRGIQETQY
V gene: TRBV7-2; D gene: -; J gene: TRBJ2-1; CDR3 protein: ASSPLVLEQF
V gene: TRBV20-1; D gene: -; J gene: TRBJ2-7; CDR3 protein: SASLDRRGNEQY
V gene: TRBV7-9; D gene: TRBD2; J gene: -; CDR3 protein: ASSFGGEGSDIQY
V gene: TRBV12-3/TRBV12-4; D gene: TRBD2; J gene: TRBJ2-4; CDR3 protein: ASSFARRGGLQLAKNIQY
V gene: TRBV5-5; D gene: TRBD1; J gene: TRBJ1-2; CDR3 protein: ASSLGGTGYNYGYT
V gene: TRBV7-9; D gene: -; J gene: TRBJ2-1; CDR3 protein: ASSLGPRTAVSHYNEQF
V gene: TRBV6-2/TRBV6-3; D gene: -; J gene: TRBJ1-2; CDR3 protein: ASSHRDYGYT
V gene: TRBV7-9; D gene: TRBD1; J gene: TRBJ1-2; CDR3 protein: ASSLGQFGARSYGYT
V gene: TRBV29-1; D gene: -; J gene: TRBJ2-7; CDR3 protein: SVFGSYEQY
V gene: TRBV13; D gene: -; J gene: TRBJ1-6; CDR3 protein: ASSSRHSLNSPLH
V gene: TRBV11-2; D gene: -; J gene: TRBJ2-7; CDR3 protein: ASSFGGWASEQY
V gene: TRBV14; D gene: -; J gene: TRBJ2-7; CDR3 protein: ASSQEEGQTYEQY
V gene: TRBV7-9; D gene: -; J gene: TRBJ2-3; CDR3 protein: ATGRGLASTDTQY
V gene: TRBV15; D gene: TRBD2; J gene: TRBJ2-1; CDR3 protein: ATSSPQRGVNEQF
V gene: TRBV4-3; D gene: TRBD2; J gene: TRBJ2-1; CDR3 protein: ASSQPLAGGLEQF
V gene: TRBV3-1; D gene: -; J gene: TRBJ2-4; CDR3 protein: ASSQDLSIAKNIQY
V gene: TRBV4-2; D gene: TRBD2; J gene: TRBJ2-7; CDR3 protein: ASSQILAGVDEQY
V gene: TRBV29-1; D gene: -; J gene: TRBJ2-5; CDR3 protein: AYSQLIQETQY
V gene: TRBV20-1; D gene: -; J gene: TRBJ1-2; CDR3 protein: SARARDGYT
V gene: TRBV6-1; D gene: TRBD2; J gene: TRBJ2-3; CDR3 protein: AGIQRGDTDTQY
V gene: TRBV12-3/TRBV12-4; D gene: -; J gene: TRBJ1-2; CDR3 protein: ASSRSGYT
V gene: TRBV10-3; D gene: -; J gene: TRBJ2-1; CDR3 protein: AISEPQVVQF
V gene: TRBV4-2; D gene: TRBD1; J gene: TRBJ1-2; CDR3 protein: ASSQDMRQGMDYGYT
V gene: TRBV7-9; D gene: -; J gene: TRBJ2-3; CDR3 protein: ASSLDPGDTQY
V gene: TRBV4-1; D gene: -; J gene: TRBJ1-5; CDR3 protein: ASSQEVGPPMPPQH
V gene: TRBV20-1; D gene: -; J gene: TRBJ1-1; CDR3 protein: SARSDPNTEAF
V gene: TRBV12-3/TRBV12-4; D gene: TRBD2; J gene: TRBJ2-1; CDR3 protein: ASSHAGGFYNEQF
V gene: TRBV7-6; D gene: -; J gene: TRBJ2-1; CDR3 protein: ASSLGFQGNEQF
V gene: TRBV4-3; D gene: -; J gene: TRBJ1-2; CDR3 protein: ASSQDWGQKAGT
V gene: TRBV5-6; D gene: -; J gene: TRBJ2-3; CDR3 protein: ASSFLGLQY
V gene: TRBV7-8; D gene: TRBD2; J gene: TRBJ2-3; CDR3 protein: ASSLSRTSGGARTDTQY
V gene: TRBV24-1; D gene: TRBD1; J gene: TRBJ1-5; CDR3 protein: ATSDPGQGNSNQPQH
V gene: TRBV6-5; D gene: -; J gene: TRBJ1-1; CDR3 protein: ASSYPWGQGLGYTEAF
V gene: TRBV4-2; D gene: -; J gene: TRBJ2-1; CDR3 protein: ASSQPLRGTTSDEQF
V gene: TRBV29-1; D gene: -; J gene: TRBJ2-1; CDR3 protein: SVEDRTGAYEQF
V gene: TRBV27; D gene: -; J gene: TRBJ2-7; CDR3 protein: AIPIVRTLREQY
V gene: TRBV6-4; D gene: -; J gene: TRBJ2-1; CDR3 protein: ASSDGFYEQF
V gene: TRBV9; D gene: -; J gene: TRBJ2-3; CDR3 protein: ASSVANPADTQY
V gene: TRBV7-2; D gene: -; J gene: -; CDR3 protein: ASSLVLGGSPYEQY
V gene: TRBV18; D gene: TRBD1; J gene: TRBJ1-3; CDR3 protein: ASSPRGDRRKGKTIY
V gene: TRBV29-1; D gene: -; J gene: TRBJ1-2; CDR3 protein: SVGGVSGGYT
V gene: TRBV10-3; D gene: TRBD1; J gene: TRBJ1-1; CDR3 protein: AISDWDRARTEAF
V gene: TRBV7-6; D gene: -; J gene: TRBJ2-3; CDR3 protein: ASSHPHGGRVDTQY
V gene: TRBV12-3/TRBV12-4; D gene: -; J gene: TRBJ1-1; CDR3 protein: ASSPIPSTKRIEAF
V gene: TRBV7-2; D gene: -; J gene: TRBJ2-5; CDR3 protein: ASSLGGARETQY
V gene: TRBV9; D gene: -; J gene: TRBJ2-7; CDR3 protein: ASSAAGVGEQY
V gene: TRBV4-2; D gene: -; J gene: TRBJ1-1; CDR3 protein: ASSHPREAF
V gene: TRBV14; D gene: TRBD1; J gene: TRBJ2-1; CDR3 protein: ASKGTGWNNEQF
V gene: TRBV20-1; D gene: TRBD2; J gene: TRBJ2-1; CDR3 protein: SAGRLAGRLNEQF
V gene: TRBV7-3; D gene: -; J gene: TRBJ2-3; CDR3 protein: ASSSQQGDTDTQY
V gene: TRBV10-3; D gene: -; J gene: TRBJ1-4; CDR3 protein: AISEFGGATEKLF
V gene: TRBV7-9; D gene: -; J gene: TRBJ1-5; CDR3 protein: ASSLWEGQPQH
V gene: TRBV27; D gene: TRBD1; J gene: TRBJ1-5; CDR3 protein: ASHTGGGSNQPQH
V gene: TRBV7-9; D gene: -; J gene: TRBJ1-2; CDR3 protein: ASSLEVRGGYGYT
V gene: TRBV7-8; D gene: TRBD1; J gene: TRBJ1-5; CDR3 protein: ASSLVGGQGGGAHQPQH
V gene: TRBV7-2; D gene: -; J gene: TRBJ2-1; CDR3 protein: ASSSQYKQF
V gene: TRBV29-1; D gene: TRBD1; J gene: TRBJ1-4; CDR3 protein: SVLGQATNEELF
V gene: TRBV7-9; D gene: TRBD2; J gene: TRBJ2-5; CDR3 protein: ASSHSGGEETQY
V gene: TRBV6-2/TRBV6-3; D gene: TRBD1; J gene: TRBJ2-7; CDR3 protein: ASSFPRDRPSYEQY